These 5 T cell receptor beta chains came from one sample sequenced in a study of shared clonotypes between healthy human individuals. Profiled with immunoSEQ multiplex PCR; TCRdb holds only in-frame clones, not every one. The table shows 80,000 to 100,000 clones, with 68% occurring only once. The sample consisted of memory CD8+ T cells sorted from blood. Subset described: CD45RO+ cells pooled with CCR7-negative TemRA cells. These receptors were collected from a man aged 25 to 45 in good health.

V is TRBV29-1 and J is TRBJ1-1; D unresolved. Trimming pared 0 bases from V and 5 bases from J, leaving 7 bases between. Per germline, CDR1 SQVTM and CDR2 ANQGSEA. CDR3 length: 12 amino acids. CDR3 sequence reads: CSVEDPITEAFF. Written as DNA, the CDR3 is TGCAGCGTTGAAGACCCTATTACTGAAGCTTTCTTT. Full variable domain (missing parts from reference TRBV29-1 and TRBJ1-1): SAVISQKPSRDICQRGTSLTIQCQVDSQVTMMFWYRQQPGQSLTLIATANQGSEATYESGFVIDKFPISRPNLTFSTLTVSNMSPEDSSIYLCSVEDPITEAFFGQGTRLTVV.

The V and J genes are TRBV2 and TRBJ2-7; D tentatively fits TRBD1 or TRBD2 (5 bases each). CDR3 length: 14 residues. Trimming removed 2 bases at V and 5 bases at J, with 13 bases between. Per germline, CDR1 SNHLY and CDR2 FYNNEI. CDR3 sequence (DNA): TGTGCCAGCAGTGAAATTGGGACCGGGGACGAGCAGTACTTC. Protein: CASSEIGTGDEQYF.

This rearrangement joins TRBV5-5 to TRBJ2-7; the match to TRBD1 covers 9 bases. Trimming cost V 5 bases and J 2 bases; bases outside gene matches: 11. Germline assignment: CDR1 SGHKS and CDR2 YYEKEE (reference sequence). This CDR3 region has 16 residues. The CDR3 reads CASRKVTGGAPYEQYF. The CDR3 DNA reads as TGTGCCAGCAGAAAAGTAACAGGGGGCGCCCCCTACGAGCAGTACTTC.

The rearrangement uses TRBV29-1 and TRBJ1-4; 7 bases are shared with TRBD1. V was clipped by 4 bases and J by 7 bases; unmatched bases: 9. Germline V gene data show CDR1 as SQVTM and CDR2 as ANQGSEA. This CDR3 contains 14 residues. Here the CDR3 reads CSVVAQGRGEKLFF. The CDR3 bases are TGCAGCGTTGTGGCACAGGGGCGGGGTGAAAAACTGTTTTTT.

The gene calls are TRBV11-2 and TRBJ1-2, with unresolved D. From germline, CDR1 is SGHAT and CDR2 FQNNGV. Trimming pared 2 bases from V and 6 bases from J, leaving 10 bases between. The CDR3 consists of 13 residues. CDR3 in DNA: TGTGCCAGCAGCTTAACAGTTCAGAATGGCTACACCTTC. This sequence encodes CASSLTVQNGYTF.